This TCR beta chain was sequenced during a study of shared clonotypes between healthy human individuals. Once extracted for a subset, genomic DNA was divided evenly among several immunoSEQ plates. Clones were sequenced by immunoSEQ multiplex PCR, and TCRdb holds only the in-frame ones, with some missing. Of about 2.1 million clones in the sample, just over 90% were seen once. In the naive CD8 group, cells lacked CD45RO and were positively selected for CCR7, so terminally differentiated effector memory CD45RA+ cells were left out. The CDR3 length is 14 residues. V was clipped by 7 bases and J by 2 bases; unmatched bases: 1. Germline V gene sequence: CDR1 SGHDT, CDR2 YYEEEE.

Sequencing was carried out using naive CD8+ T cells from PBMCs. This clonotype was obtained from a young man in good health. Some clones in this sample may be carry-over from other donors' samples. This chain connects TRBV5-6 to TRBJ2-7; 15 nucleotides match TRBD2. The CDR3 DNA is TGTGCCAGCGGACTAGCGGGAGGGCCCTACGAGCAGTACTTC. Encoded protein: CASGLAGGPYEQYF.